A selection of T cell receptor beta chains follows, all from one sample in a study of cytomegalovirus exposure and HLA in healthy donors. Assay: immunoSEQ multiplex PCR; the TCRdb copy retains only in-frame clones and omits some. The sample holds 100,000 to 150,000 clones; 80% to 90% are singletons and the top ten take 0.95% to 1.5%. Sequencing was carried out using PBMCs. Receptors were obtained from a woman under 30 in good health and CMV-seronegative. The CDR3 runs from the conserved cysteine through the conserved F or W. A D gene is named only where the DNA matches it firmly. The size of a clone is reported for some rows only, either as once, few or many, or as a class for expanded clones.

. TRBJ1-2 TRBV11-2 . TGTGCCAGCAGCTTCCCTTCAGGGGTCTATGGCTACACCTTC CASSFPSGVYGYTF
. TRBJ2-2 TRBV6-5 TRBD1 TGTGCCAGCAGCGGGACAGGGGACACCGGGGAGCTGTTTTTT CASSGTGDTGELFF
few TRBJ1-2 TRBV6-5 TRBD1 TGTGCCAGCACTACAGGGGGCGGAGGTGGCTACACCTTC CASTTGGGGGYTF
. TRBJ2-7 TRBV7-3 TRBD1 TGTGCCAGCAGCTTAATGAGGGGGCAGTACGAGCAGTACTTC CASSLMRGQYEQYF
once TRBJ1-2 TRBV18 . TGTGCCAGCTCACCTGAGAGTCTCTATGGCTACACCTTC CASSPESLYGYTF
. TRBJ2-7 TRBV18 . TGTGCCAGCTCCCCAGGGCAGGCATCCTACGAGCAGTACTTC CASSPGQASYEQYF
once TRBJ1-5 TRBV5-5 . TGTGCCAGCAATCATGGAGGGAATAGCAATCAGCCCCAGCATTTT CASNHGGNSNQPQHF
. TRBJ2-5 TRBV5-4 TRBD2 TGTGCCAGCAGCTTGGCCGGGACTAGCTTTCGCGAGACCCAGTACTTC CASSLAGTSFRETQYF
. TRBJ1-2 TRBV6-6 . TGTGCCAGCAGTTTCGACTGGGGGGAGGTCGACTATGGCTACACCTTC CASSFDWGEVDYGYTF
. TRBJ1-1 TRBV5-1 . TGCGCCAGCAGCACACTGGGGGCTAGGGGCACTGAAGCTTTCTTT CASSTLGARGTEAFF